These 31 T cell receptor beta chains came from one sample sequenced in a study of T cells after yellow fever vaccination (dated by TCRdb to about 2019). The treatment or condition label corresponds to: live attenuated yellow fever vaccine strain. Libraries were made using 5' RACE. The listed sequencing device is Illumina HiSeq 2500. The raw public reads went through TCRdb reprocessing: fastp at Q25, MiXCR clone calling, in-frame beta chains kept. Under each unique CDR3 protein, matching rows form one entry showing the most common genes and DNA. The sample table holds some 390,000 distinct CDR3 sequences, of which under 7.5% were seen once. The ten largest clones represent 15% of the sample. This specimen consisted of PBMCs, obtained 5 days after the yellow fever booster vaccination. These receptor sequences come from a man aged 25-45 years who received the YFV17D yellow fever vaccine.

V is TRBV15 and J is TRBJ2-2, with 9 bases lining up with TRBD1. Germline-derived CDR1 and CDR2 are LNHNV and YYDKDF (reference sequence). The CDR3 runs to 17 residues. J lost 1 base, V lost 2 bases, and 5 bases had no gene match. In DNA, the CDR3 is TGTGCCACCAGCAGATACCCGGGACAGGGGAACACCGGGGAGCTGTTTTTT. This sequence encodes CATSRYPGQGNTGELFF.

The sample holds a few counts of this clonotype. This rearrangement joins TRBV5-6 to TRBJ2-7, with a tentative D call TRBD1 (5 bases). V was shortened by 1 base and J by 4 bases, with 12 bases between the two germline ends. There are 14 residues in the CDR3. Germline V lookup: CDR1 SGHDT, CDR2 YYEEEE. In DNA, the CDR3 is TGTGCCAGCAGCTTGCGTAGGGGATTTTACGAGCAGTACTTC. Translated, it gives CASSLRRGFYEQYF.

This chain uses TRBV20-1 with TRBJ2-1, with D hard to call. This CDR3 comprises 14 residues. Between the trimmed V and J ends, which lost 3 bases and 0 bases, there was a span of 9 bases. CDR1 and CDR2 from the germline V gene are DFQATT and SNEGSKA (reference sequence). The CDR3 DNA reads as TGCAGTGCTAGGATGGGTTTCTCCTACAATGAGCAGTTCTTC. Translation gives CSARMGFSYNEQFF.

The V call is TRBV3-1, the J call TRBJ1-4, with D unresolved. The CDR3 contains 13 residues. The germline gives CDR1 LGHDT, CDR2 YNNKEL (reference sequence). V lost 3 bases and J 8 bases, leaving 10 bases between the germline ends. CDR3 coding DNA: TGTGCCAGCAGCCAGGCTGTAACCGAAAAACTGTTTTTT. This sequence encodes CASSQAVTEKLFF.

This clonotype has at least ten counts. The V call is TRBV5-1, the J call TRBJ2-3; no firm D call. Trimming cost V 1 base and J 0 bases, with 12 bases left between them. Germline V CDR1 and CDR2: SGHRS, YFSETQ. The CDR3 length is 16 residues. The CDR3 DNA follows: TGCGCCAGCAGCTTGTTGGACCAACTTAGCACAGATACGCAGTATTTT. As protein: CASSLLDQLSTDTQYF.

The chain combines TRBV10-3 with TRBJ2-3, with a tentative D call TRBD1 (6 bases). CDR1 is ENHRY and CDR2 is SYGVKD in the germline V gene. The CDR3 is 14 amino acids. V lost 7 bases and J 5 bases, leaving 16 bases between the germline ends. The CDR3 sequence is CAINELDRKDTQYF. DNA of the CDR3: TGTGCCATCAACGAGTTGGACAGAAAAGATACGCAGTATTTT.

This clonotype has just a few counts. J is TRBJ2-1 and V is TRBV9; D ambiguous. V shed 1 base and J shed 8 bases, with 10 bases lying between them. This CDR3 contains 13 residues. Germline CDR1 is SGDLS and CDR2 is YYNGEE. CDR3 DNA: TGTGCCAGCAGCGTACTCCCCAGCCATGAGCAGTTCTTC. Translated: CASSVLPSHEQFF.

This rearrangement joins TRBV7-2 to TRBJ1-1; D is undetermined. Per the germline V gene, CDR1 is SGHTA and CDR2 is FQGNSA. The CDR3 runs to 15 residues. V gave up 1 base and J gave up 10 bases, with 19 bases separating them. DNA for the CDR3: TGTGCCAGCAGCTTAGACTTCGGGATGGTCGAGGGAGCTTTCTTT. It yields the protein CASSLDFGMVEGAFF.

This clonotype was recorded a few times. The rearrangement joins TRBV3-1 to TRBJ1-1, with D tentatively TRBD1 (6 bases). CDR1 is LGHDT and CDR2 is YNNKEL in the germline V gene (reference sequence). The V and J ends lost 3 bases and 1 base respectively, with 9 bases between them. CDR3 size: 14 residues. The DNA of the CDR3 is TGTGCCAGCAGCCACAGGACAGCGAACACTGAAGCTTTCTTT. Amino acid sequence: CASSHRTANTEAFF.

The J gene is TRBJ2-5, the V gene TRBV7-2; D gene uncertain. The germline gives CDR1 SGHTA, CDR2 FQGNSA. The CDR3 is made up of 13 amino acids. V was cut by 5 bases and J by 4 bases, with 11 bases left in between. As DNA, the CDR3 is TGTGCCAGCAGCCCGCGATGGTCAGAGACCCAGTACTTC. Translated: CASSPRWSETQYF.

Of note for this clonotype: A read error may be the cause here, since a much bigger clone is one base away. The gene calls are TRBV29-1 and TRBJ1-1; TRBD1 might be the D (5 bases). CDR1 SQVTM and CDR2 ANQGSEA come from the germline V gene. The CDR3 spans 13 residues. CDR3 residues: CSVRGLFLVDALF. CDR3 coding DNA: TGCAGCGTTCGGGGACTATTTTTGGTGGATGCTCTCTTT.

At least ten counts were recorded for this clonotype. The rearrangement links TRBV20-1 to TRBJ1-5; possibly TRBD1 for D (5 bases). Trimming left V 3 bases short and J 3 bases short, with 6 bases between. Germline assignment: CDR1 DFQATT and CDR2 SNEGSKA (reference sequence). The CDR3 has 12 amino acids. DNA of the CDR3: TGCAGTGCTAGGGGGCCCAATCAGCCCCAGCATTTT. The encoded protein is CSARGPNQPQHF.

The CDR3, as DNA: TGCAGCGTTGGTGTGGGGGGCGTTGATCAGCCCCAGCATTTT. Translation gives CSVGVGGVDQPQHF. The chain employs TRBV29-1 and TRBJ1-5; TRBD1 might be the D (6 bases). Trimming shortened V by 4 bases and J by 5 bases, and 15 bases separated the two germline ends. The CDR3 is 14 residues long. CDR1 and CDR2 (germline): SQVTM, ANQGSEA.

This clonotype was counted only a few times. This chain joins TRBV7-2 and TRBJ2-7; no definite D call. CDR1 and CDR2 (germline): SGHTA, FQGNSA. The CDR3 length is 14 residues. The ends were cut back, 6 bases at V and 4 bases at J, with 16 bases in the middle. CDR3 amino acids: CASSDLGPSYEQYF. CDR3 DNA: TGTGCCAGCAGTGATCTAGGGCCTTCGTACGAGCAGTACTTC.

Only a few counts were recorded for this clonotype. CDR3 loop: CASSAGLAGEEDTQYF. The CDR3 nucleotides read TGTGCCAGCAGTGCTGGACTAGCGGGAGAGGAGGATACGCAGTATTTT. The chain joins TRBV9 to TRBJ2-3; TRBD2 agrees at 13 bases. Germline CDR1 reads SGDLS; CDR2 reads YYNGEE. There are 16 residues in the CDR3. V was clipped by 5 bases and J by 6 bases; unmatched bases: 9.

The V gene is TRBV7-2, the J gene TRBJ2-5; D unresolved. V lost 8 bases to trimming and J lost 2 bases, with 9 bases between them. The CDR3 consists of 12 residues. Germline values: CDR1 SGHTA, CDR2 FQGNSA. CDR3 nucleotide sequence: TGTGCCAGCCGGCGGCCTCAAGAGACCCAGTACTTC. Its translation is CASRRPQETQYF.

The CDR3 DNA is TGCGCCAGCAGCCAAGATTCGATCCCAGGGGCCTACGAGCAGTACTTC. Its protein product is CASSQDSIPGAYEQYF. V usage is TRBV4-3 and J usage is TRBJ2-7; TRBD1 might be the D (6 bases). Germline V gene sequence: CDR1 LGHNA, CDR2 YSLEER. V shed 0 bases and J shed 2 bases, with 14 bases lying between them. The CDR3 spans 16 residues.

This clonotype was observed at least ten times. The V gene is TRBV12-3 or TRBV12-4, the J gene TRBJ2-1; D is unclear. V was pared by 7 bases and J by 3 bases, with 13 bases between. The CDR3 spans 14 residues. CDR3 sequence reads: CASNSRTYYNEQFF. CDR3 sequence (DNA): TGTGCCAGCAATTCCCGGACCTACTACAATGAGCAGTTCTTC.

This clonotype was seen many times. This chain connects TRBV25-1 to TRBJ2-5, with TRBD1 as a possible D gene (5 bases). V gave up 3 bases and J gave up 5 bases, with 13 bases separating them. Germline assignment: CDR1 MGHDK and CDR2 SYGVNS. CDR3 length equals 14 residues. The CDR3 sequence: CASSDYGAGETQYF. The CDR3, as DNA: TGTGCCAGCAGTGATTATGGGGCCGGGGAGACCCAGTACTTC.

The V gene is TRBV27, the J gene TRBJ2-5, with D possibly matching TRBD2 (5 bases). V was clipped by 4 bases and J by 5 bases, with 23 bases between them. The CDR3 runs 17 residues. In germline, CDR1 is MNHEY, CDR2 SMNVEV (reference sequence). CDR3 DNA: TGTGCCAGCAGTTCCGGTGGAAGTTACGGGATATCGGAGACCCAGTACTTC. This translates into CASSSGGSYGISETQYF.

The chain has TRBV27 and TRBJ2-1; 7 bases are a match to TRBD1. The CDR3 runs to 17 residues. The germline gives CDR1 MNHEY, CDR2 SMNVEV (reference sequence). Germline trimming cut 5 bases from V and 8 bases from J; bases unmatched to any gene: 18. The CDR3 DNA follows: TGTGCCAGCAGTGACACACCAACCGGGACAGCTAAGGATGAGCAGTTCTTC. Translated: CASSDTPTGTAKDEQFF.

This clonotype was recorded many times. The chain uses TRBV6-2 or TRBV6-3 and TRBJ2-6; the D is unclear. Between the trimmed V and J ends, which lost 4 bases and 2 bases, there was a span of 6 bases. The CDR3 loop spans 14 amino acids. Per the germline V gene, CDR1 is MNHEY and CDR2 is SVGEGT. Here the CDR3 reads CASSSGAGANVLTF. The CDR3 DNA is TGTGCCAGCAGTTCAGGTGCTGGGGCCAACGTCCTGACTTTC.

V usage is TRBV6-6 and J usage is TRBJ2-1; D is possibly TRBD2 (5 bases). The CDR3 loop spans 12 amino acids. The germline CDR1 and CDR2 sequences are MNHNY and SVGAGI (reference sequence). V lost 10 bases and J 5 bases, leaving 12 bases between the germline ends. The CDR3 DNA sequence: TGTGCCAACGGGGTTGGTCACAATGAGCAGTTCTTC. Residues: CANGVGHNEQFF.

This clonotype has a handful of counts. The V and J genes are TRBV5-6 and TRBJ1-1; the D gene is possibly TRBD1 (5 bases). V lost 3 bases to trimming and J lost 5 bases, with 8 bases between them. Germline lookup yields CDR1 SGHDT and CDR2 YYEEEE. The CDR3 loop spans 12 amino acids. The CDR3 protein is CASSWGETEAFF. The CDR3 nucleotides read TGTGCCAGCAGCTGGGGGGAAACTGAAGCTTTCTTT.

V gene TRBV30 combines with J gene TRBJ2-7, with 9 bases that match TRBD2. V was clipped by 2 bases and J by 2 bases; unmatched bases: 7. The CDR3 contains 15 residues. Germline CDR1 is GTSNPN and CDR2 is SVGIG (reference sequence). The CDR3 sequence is CAWSNVAGAPYEQYF. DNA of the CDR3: TGTGCCTGGAGTAACGTAGCGGGAGCCCCCTACGAGCAGTACTTC.

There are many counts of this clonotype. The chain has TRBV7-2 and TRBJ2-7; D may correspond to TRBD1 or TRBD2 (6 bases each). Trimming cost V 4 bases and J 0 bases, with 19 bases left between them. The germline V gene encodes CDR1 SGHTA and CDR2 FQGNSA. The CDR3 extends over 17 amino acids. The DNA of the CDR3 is TGTGCCAGCAGCTCATACCAGGGGCGGGGCCGCTCCTACGAGCAGTACTTC. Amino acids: CASSSYQGRGRSYEQYF.

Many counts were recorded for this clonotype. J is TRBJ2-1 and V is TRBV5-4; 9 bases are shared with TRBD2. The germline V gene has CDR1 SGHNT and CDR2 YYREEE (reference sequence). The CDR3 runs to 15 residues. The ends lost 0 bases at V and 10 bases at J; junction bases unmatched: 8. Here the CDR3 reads CASSLGGGRAREQFF. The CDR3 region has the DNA TGTGCCAGCAGCTTGGGGGGCGGGAGGGCCCGGGAGCAGTTCTTC.

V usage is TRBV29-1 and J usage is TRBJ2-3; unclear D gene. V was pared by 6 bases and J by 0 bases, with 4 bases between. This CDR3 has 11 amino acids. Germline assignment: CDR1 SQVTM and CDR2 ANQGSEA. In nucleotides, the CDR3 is TGCAGCGTGGAGAGCACAGATACGCAGTATTTT. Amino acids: CSVESTDTQYF.

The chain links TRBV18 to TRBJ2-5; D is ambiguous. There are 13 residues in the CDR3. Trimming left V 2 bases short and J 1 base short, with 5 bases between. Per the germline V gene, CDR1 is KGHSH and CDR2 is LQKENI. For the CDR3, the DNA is TGTGCCAGCTCACCAAGCCTCCAAGAGACCCAGTACTTC. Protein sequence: CASSPSLQETQYF.

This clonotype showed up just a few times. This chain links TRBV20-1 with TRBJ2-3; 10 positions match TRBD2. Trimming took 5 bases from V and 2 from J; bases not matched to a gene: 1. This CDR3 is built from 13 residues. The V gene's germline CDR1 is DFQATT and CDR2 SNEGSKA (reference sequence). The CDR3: CSAGLAVTDTQYF. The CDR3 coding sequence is TGCAGTGCTGGACTAGCGGTCACAGATACGCAGTATTTT.

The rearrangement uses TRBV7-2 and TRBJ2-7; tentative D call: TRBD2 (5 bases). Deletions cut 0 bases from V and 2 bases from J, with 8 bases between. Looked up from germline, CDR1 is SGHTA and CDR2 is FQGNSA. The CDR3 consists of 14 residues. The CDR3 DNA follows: TGTGCCAGCAGCTTAGCTCTAGCTACCTACGAGCAGTACTTC. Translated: CASSLALATYEQYF.